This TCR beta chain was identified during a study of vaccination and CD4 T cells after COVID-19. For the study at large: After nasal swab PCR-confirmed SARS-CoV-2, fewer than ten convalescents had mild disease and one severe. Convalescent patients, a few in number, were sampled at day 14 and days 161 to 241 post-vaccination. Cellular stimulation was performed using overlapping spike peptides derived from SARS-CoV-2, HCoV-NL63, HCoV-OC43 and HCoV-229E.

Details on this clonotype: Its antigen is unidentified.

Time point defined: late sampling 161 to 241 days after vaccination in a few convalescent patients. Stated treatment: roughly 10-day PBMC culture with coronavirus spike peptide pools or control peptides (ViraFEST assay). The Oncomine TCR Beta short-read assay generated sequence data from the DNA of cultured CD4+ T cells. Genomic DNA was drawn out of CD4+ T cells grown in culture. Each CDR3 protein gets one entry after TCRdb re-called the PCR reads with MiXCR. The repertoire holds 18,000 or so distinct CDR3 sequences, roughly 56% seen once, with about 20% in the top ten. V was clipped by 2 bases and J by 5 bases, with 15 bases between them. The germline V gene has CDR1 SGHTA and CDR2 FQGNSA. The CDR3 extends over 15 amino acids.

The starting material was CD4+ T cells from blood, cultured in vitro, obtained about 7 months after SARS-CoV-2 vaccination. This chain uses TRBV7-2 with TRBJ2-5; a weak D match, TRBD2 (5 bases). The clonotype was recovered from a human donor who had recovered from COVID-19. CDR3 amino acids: CASSLLGGTWETQYF. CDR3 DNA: TGTGCCAGCAGCTTACTAGGAGGAACTTGGGAGACCCAGTACTTC.